Below are 9 T cell receptor beta chains sequenced from a single sample in a study of T cells after yellow fever vaccination. TCRdb redid the calling of the 5' RACE reads with MiXCR, one entry per CDR3 protein. Here the sample spans 250,000 to 300,000 distinct CDR3 sequences, about 10% being singletons. Specimen: CD4+ T cells sorted from PBMCs, collected 5 days after the yellow fever booster vaccination. These TCRs come from a man aged 18 to 30 who received the YFV17D yellow fever vaccine.

This clonotype has a count of ten or more. This sequence joins TRBV5-1 and TRBJ1-1, with D tentatively TRBD1 (6 bases). The CDR3 covers 14 residues. CDR1 is SGHRS, CDR2 YFSETQ, per germline. Trimming cost V 4 bases and J 5 bases, with 15 bases left between them. The CDR3 sequence is CASSLRGFMTEAFF. The CDR3 DNA sequence: TGCGCCAGCAGCCTCAGGGGTTTTATGACTGAAGCTTTCTTT.

In its sample, this clonotype was seen a few times. The rearrangement uses TRBV6-2 or TRBV6-3 and TRBJ1-5; D is undetermined. The CDR3 length is 13 residues. Germline V CDR1 and CDR2: MNHEY, SVGEGT. The V and J ends lost 2 bases and 10 bases respectively, with 12 bases between them. CDR3 sequence: CASSYGLLRPQHF. The CDR3 nucleotides read TGTGCCAGCAGTTACGGACTGCTACGCCCCCAGCATTTT.

The chain has TRBV6-2 or TRBV6-3 and TRBJ1-5; TRBD1 matches at 7 bases. V gave up 2 bases and J gave up 6 bases; unmatched junction bases: 7. CDR3 length equals 15 residues. Germline V gene lookup returns CDR1 MNHEY and CDR2 SVGEGT. DNA of the CDR3: TGTGCCAGCAGTTACGGAGGGGGCGCGGGTCAGCCCCAGCATTTT. Amino acid sequence: CASSYGGGAGQPQHF.

This clonotype has a count of ten or more. This CDR3 reads CSAVDNGAFRDTQYF. CDR3 sequence (DNA): TGCAGTGCTGTAGATAACGGCGCCTTTCGTGATACGCAGTATTTT. V gene TRBV20-1 combines with J gene TRBJ2-3; D not certain. The germline V gene encodes CDR1 DFQATT and CDR2 SNEGSKA (reference sequence). The length of the CDR3 is 15 residues. V was pared by 5 bases and J by 6 bases, with 21 bases between.

This clonotype was detected ten times or more. J is TRBJ2-5 and V is TRBV7-2; TRBD2 aligns across 10 bases. The germline CDR1 and CDR2 sequences are SGHTA and FQGNSA. V shed 1 base and J 5 bases; nucleotides not matched to a gene: 4. The CDR3 is 15 residues long. CDR3 DNA: TGTGCCAGCAGCTTAGGGCTAGCGGGGGTGGAGACCCAGTACTTC. This encodes CASSLGLAGVETQYF.

V usage is TRBV4-2 and J usage is TRBJ1-2; maybe TRBD1 (6 bases). The CDR3 runs 15 residues. Trimming shortened V by 0 bases and J by 4 bases, and 12 bases separated the two germline ends. From germline, CDR1 is LGHNA and CDR2 YNFKEQ. The CDR3 DNA follows: TGTGCCAGCAGCCAAGATTCAACAGGGCCCTATGGCTACACCTTC. It codes for CASSQDSTGPYGYTF.

The sample holds a few counts of this clonotype. The V and J genes are TRBV12-3 or TRBV12-4 and TRBJ2-1, with 15 bases fitting TRBD2. The CDR3 has 24 amino acids. After removal of 5 bases from V and 0 bases from J, the junction contained 23 bases not matched to a gene. CDR3 residues: CASSPTPGLAGGAPNLSSYNEQFF. CDR3 sequence (DNA): TGTGCCAGCAGTCCTACCCCAGGACTAGCGGGGGGGGCCCCCAACCTCAGCTCCTACAATGAGCAGTTCTTC.

In this sample, this clonotype turned up a few times. The genes are TRBV20-1 and TRBJ1-4; a possible D gene is TRBD1 (5 bases). Looked up from germline, CDR1 is DFQATT and CDR2 is SNEGSKA (reference sequence). The CDR3 is 13 amino acids. The V gene lost 5 bases and the J gene lost 4 bases, with 11 bases spanning the gap. CDR3 in amino acids: CSAWGGSNEKLFF. CDR3 nucleotides: TGCAGTGCTTGGGGGGGGAGTAATGAAAAACTGTTTTTT.

The chain is built from TRBV4-1 and TRBJ1-5; 9 bases are a match to TRBD1. Trimming took 6 bases from V and 6 from J; bases not matched to a gene: 9. The CDR3 extends over 15 amino acids. Germline CDR1 reads MGHRA; CDR2 reads YSYEKL. The CDR3 DNA sequence: TGCGCCAGCAGGGGTGGGGGACAGGGTTTTCAGCCCCAGCATTTT. Translating gives CASRGGGQGFQPQHF.